Following are 32 T cell receptor beta chains from one sample sequenced in a study of shared clonotypes between healthy human individuals. Using immunoSEQ multiplex PCR, the repertoire was profiled, and TCRdb retains in-frame clones only, with some absent. The sample lists roughly 640,000 clones, roughly 70% occurring once. Sample: memory CD4+ T cells sorted from blood. Documented subset: CD45RA-negative fraction. The receptor set was obtained from a woman in her twenties or thirties in good health.

The chain is built from TRBV5-1 and TRBJ1-3; D is undetermined. CDR1 and CDR2 (germline): SGHRS, YFSETQ. This CDR3 contains 15 residues. V dropped 4 bases and J dropped 2 bases, with 13 bases sitting between them. Here the CDR3 DNA reads TGCGCCAGCAGCAGCGCATCCGGTCCTGGAAACACCATATATTTT. Its protein is CASSSASGPGNTIYF.

V usage is TRBV4-1 and J usage is TRBJ2-7, with TRBD1 matching 9 bases. With 5 bases clipped from V and 3 bases from J, the junction kept 11 bases outside the gene matches. CDR3 length: 16 amino acids. CDR1 is MGHRA, CDR2 YSYEKL, per germline. The CDR3: CASSNLWDRAGYEQYF. The DNA of the CDR3 is TGCGCCAGCAGCAACCTATGGGACAGGGCAGGCTACGAGCAGTACTTC.

This clone turned up a few times. J is TRBJ2-5 and V is TRBV5-4; 8 positions match TRBD1. Germline V gives CDR1 SGHNT, CDR2 YYREEE (reference sequence). The V and J ends lost 1 base and 5 bases, in that order; junction bases with no gene match: 4. The CDR3 runs 14 residues. CDR3 in amino acids: CASSLQGAGETQYF. The CDR3 coding sequence is TGTGCCAGCAGCTTGCAGGGGGCAGGGGAGACCCAGTACTTC.

The genes are TRBV29-1 and TRBJ2-3, with D uncertain. This CDR3 spans 13 amino acids. Germline assignment: CDR1 SQVTM and CDR2 ANQGSEA. V lost 1 base and J 1 base, leaving 6 bases between the germline ends. The CDR3 sequence is CSVEGQGTDTQYF. CDR3 nucleotide sequence: TGCAGCGTTGAAGGGCAGGGCACAGATACGCAGTATTTT.

The chain's CDR3 is CASSEPGLLTEAFF. DNA of the CDR3: TGTGCCAGCAGTGAACCGGGATTACTCACTGAAGCTTTCTTT. This rearrangement joins TRBV25-1 to TRBJ1-1; D is ambiguous. The germline V and J ends were trimmed by 2 bases and 4 bases, with 11 bases remaining between them. The germline V gene has CDR1 MGHDK and CDR2 SYGVNS. CDR3 length: 14 residues.

V gene TRBV2 combines with J gene TRBJ2-7, with 11 bases identical to TRBD1. Trimming took 6 bases from V and 3 from J; bases not matched to a gene: 10. CDR1 is SNHLY, CDR2 FYNNEI, per germline. CDR3 size: 16 residues. The CDR3 bases are TGTGCCAGCAGCGGACAGGGGGCGCGGAACATCTACGAGCAGTACTTC. Protein: CASSGQGARNIYEQYF.

This chain links TRBV30 with TRBJ1-6; D is unresolved. Looked up from germline, CDR1 is GTSNPN and CDR2 is SVGIG (reference sequence). There are 18 residues in the CDR3. Trimming removed 0 bases from V and 7 bases from J, with 22 bases in between. CDR3 in amino acids: CAWSVQLNALALNSPLHF. CDR3 in DNA: TGTGCCTGGAGTGTACAATTGAACGCCTTGGCTTTGAATTCACCCCTCCACTTT.

The gene calls are TRBV5-1 and TRBJ2-1; 7 bases are shared with TRBD2. Germline loops: CDR1 SGHRS, CDR2 YFSETQ. J lost 3 bases, V lost 0 bases, and 9 bases had no gene match. The CDR3 is 17 amino acids. As DNA, the CDR3 is TGCGCCAGCAGCTTGGCGGTCGGCGGGGGTGGCTACAATGAGCAGTTCTTC. Its protein is CASSLAVGGGGYNEQFF.

On this clone itself: With a much larger clone just one base away, this may be a read error. Other DNA sequences in this sample translate to the same CDR3. The rearrangement joins TRBV6-1 to TRBJ1-5; 8 nucleotides match TRBD1. This CDR3 region has 13 residues. Germline CDR1 reads MNHNS; CDR2 reads SASEGT. V gave up 4 bases and J gave up 4 bases; unmatched junction bases: 0. The DNA of the CDR3 is TGTGCCAGCAGTGGGACAGGGAATCAGCCCCAGCATTTT. Translating it yields CASSGTGNQPQHF.

The chain combines TRBV7-6 with TRBJ2-3; the match to TRBD2 covers 10 bases. V dropped 4 bases and J dropped 1; count of bases not matched to a gene: 8. The CDR3 extends over 17 amino acids. Germline CDR1 is SGHVS and CDR2 is FNYEAQ. The CDR3 sequence: CASSSRGGTSGTDTQYF. For the CDR3, the DNA is TGTGCCAGCAGCTCACGTGGTGGGACTAGCGGCACAGATACGCAGTATTTT.

About this clone itself: Other DNA sequences in the same sample also yield this CDR3. This chain uses TRBV19 with TRBJ1-5, with 8 bases matching TRBD1. Unmatched junction bases numbered 4, after V lost 5 bases and J lost 4 bases. This CDR3 has 14 residues. From germline, CDR1 is LNHDA and CDR2 SQIVND (reference sequence). The CDR3 sequence: CASSETGGNQPQHF. In nucleotides, the CDR3 is TGTGCCAGTAGTGAAACAGGGGGTAATCAGCCCCAGCATTTT. The full variable domain, rest sourced from reference TRBV19 and TRBJ1-5, is DGGITQSPKYLFRKEGQNVTLSCEQNLNHDAMYWYRQDPGQGLRLIYYSQIVNDFQKGDIAEGYSVSREKKESFPLTVTSAQKNPTAFYLCASSETGGNQPQHFGDGTRLSIL.

The V gene is TRBV27, the J gene TRBJ2-6, with 8 bases matching TRBD1. Germline-derived CDR1 and CDR2 are MNHEY and SMNVEV (reference sequence). J lost 0 bases, V lost 4 bases, and 11 bases had no gene match. The CDR3 contains 19 residues. The CDR3 sequence: CASSSRQGRTFSGANVLTF. The CDR3 DNA is TGTGCCAGCAGTTCCCGACAGGGGAGAACCTTCTCTGGGGCCAACGTCCTGACTTTC.

The rearrangement joins TRBV11-2 to TRBJ1-1; a weak D match, TRBD1 (6 bases). Germline values: CDR1 SGHAT, CDR2 FQNNGV. Trimming left V 8 bases short and J 4 bases short, with 17 bases between. CDR3 length: 14 residues. CDR3: CASGAGGQVTEAFF. The CDR3 coding sequence is TGTGCCAGCGGCGCGGGGGGGCAGGTCACTGAAGCTTTCTTT.

CDR3 in amino acids: CASSVSGRSYNEQFF. The CDR3 DNA reads TGTGCCAGCAGTGTTAGCGGGCGGTCCTACAATGAGCAGTTCTTC. The chain employs TRBV2 and TRBJ2-1; 7 bases match TRBD2. The germline V gene encodes CDR1 SNHLY and CDR2 FYNNEI. The trim removed 4 bases at V and 1 base at J, leaving 4 bases unmatched. CDR3 length: 15 amino acids.

The chain uses TRBV27 and TRBJ2-3, with TRBD1 matching 12 bases. Germline trimming cut 7 bases from V and 2 bases from J; bases unmatched to any gene: 7. This CDR3 spans 16 amino acids. The germline V gene has CDR1 MNHEY and CDR2 SMNVEV (reference sequence). CDR3 in amino acids: CASKPGQGAYTDTQYF. CDR3 DNA sequence: TGTGCCAGCAAACCGGGACAGGGGGCCTACACAGATACGCAGTATTTT.

About this clone: Distinct nucleotide sequences in the sample also encode this CDR3. The chain carries TRBV6-1 and TRBJ1-1; D may be TRBD1 (5 bases). Germline values: CDR1 MNHNS, CDR2 SASEGT. The CDR3 covers 14 residues. With 4 bases removed from V and 0 bases from J, the gap between germline ends came to 9 bases. CDR3 bases: TGTGCCAGCAGTGGTGGGACGGTGAACACTGAAGCTTTCTTT. It encodes CASSGGTVNTEAFF.

In its sample, this clone was seen once. The chain has TRBV30 and TRBJ1-5, with 10 bases matching TRBD1. V was clipped by 1 base and J by 7 bases; unmatched bases: 7. The CDR3 sequence is 15 residues long. Germline CDR1 reads GTSNPN; CDR2 reads SVGIG (reference sequence). CDR3 coding DNA: TGTGCCTGGAGTGATTGGGGACAGGGGACCCAGCCCCAGCATTTT. Protein sequence: CAWSDWGQGTQPQHF. The full variable domain, in which reference TRBV30 and TRBJ1-5 provide the parts outside the CDR3, is SQTIHQWPATLVQPVGSPLSLECTVEGTSNPNLYWYRQAAGRGLQLLFYSVGIGQISSEVPQNLSASRPQDRQFILSSKKLLLSDSGFYLCAWSDWGQGTQPQHFGDGTRLSIL.

The chain combines TRBV2 with TRBJ2-5, with TRBD2 matching over 9 bases. CDR1 and CDR2 (germline): SNHLY, FYNNEI. The CDR3 totals 13 residues. Unmatched junction bases numbered 6, after V lost 9 bases and J lost 4 bases. CDR3 region: CASGLALPETQYF. The CDR3 DNA reads as TGTGCCAGTGGACTAGCGCTTCCAGAGACCCAGTACTTC.

This rearrangement joins TRBV6-5 to TRBJ2-3; 7 nucleotides match TRBD2. CDR1 is MNHEY and CDR2 is SVGAGI in the germline V gene. The trim removed 0 bases at V and 7 bases at J, leaving 4 bases unmatched. There are 14 residues in the CDR3. CDR3 sequence: CASSYSGTTNTQYF. The CDR3 nucleotides read TGTGCCAGCAGTTACTCTGGGACTACCAATACGCAGTATTTT.

This clone was picked up a small number of times. Other DNA sequences within the sample encode an identical CDR3. The rearrangement links TRBV5-1 to TRBJ2-7, with 11 bases aligning to TRBD1. CDR1 is SGHRS, CDR2 YFSETQ, per germline. Germline trimming cut 4 bases from V and 7 bases from J; bases unmatched to any gene: 7. The CDR3 is made up of 14 amino acids. CDR3 sequence: CASSTGTGGLEQYF. DNA for the CDR3: TGCGCCAGCAGCACCGGGACAGGGGGATTAGAGCAGTACTTC.

In this sample, this clone turned up many times. The chain carries TRBV7-2 and TRBJ1-2; a weak D match, TRBD1 (5 bases). This CDR3 comprises 14 residues. V was clipped by 1 base and J by 7 bases, with 13 bases between them. The germline V gene has CDR1 SGHTA and CDR2 FQGNSA. The CDR3 protein is CASSLDQGARGYTF. DNA for the CDR3: TGTGCCAGCAGCTTAGATCAGGGCGCCCGTGGCTACACCTTC.

This chain uses TRBV25-1 with TRBJ2-1; 7 nucleotides line up with TRBD2. Germline V gene lookup returns CDR1 MGHDK and CDR2 SYGVNS. J lost 2 bases, V lost 9 bases, and 7 bases had no gene match. The CDR3 totals 14 residues. DNA for the CDR3: TGTGCCAGTGGGGAGGGCGGCACCTACAATGAGCAGTTCTTC. Protein sequence: CASGEGGTYNEQFF.

The CDR3 DNA is TGTGCCAGCAGCGTAGGTAGTACAGGGGGGCTCAACGAGCAGTACTTC. Protein product: CASSVGSTGGLNEQYF. The chain is built from TRBV9 and TRBJ2-7; 8 bases are a match to TRBD1. The CDR3 extends over 16 amino acids. V was pared by 0 bases and J by 5 bases, with 10 bases of the junction left unmatched. The germline gives CDR1 SGDLS, CDR2 YYNGEE.

The chain is built from TRBV28 and TRBJ1-2; D call uncertain. The CDR3 has 13 residues. Deletions cut 7 bases from V and 7 bases from J, with 16 bases between. Per the germline V gene, CDR1 is MDHEN and CDR2 is SYDVKM. The CDR3 loop reads CASIGRARGGYTF. The CDR3 DNA reads TGTGCCAGCATAGGACGGGCCCGGGGTGGCTACACCTTC.

This clone appeared a few times. V gene TRBV5-1 combines with J gene TRBJ1-1; perhaps TRBD1 as D (5 bases). The V and J ends lost 7 bases and 11 bases respectively, with 24 bases between them. CDR1 is SGHRS, CDR2 YFSETQ, per germline. The CDR3 is 14 amino acids. CDR3 amino acids: CASYADKDGASAFF. Here the CDR3 DNA reads TGCGCCAGCTACGCCGATAAAGACGGGGCCAGCGCTTTCTTT.

This chain connects TRBV28 to TRBJ2-1; 7 positions agree with TRBD1. Germline V gives CDR1 MDHEN, CDR2 SYDVKM. J gave up 6 bases and V 0 bases, and 8 bases lay outside the gene matches. The CDR3 sequence is 16 residues long. CDR3 nucleotides: TGTGCCAGCAGTTTATGGGCAGGGGGTACGGGCAATGAGCAGTTCTTC. Amino acid sequence: CASSLWAGGTGNEQFF.

This clone was counted only a few times. V gene TRBV19 combines with J gene TRBJ1-5, with D unresolved. The V end lost 9 bases, the J end lost 5 bases, and 14 bases lay between the germline ends. Germline V gene lookup returns CDR1 LNHDA and CDR2 SQIVND (reference sequence). This CDR3 has 13 residues. The CDR3 bases are TGTGCCAGCACCCCACGGGGATATCAGCCCCAGCATTTT. It translates to CASTPRGYQPQHF.

This clone was detected once. This chain connects TRBV7-9 to TRBJ2-3; D is perhaps TRBD2 (5 bases). CDR3 length equals 15 residues. The V end was cut by 4 bases, the J end by 1 base, with 12 bases between. Germline CDR1 SEHNR, CDR2 FQNEAQ (reference sequence). As DNA, the CDR3 is TGTGCCAGCAGCTCCCGACGGGAAGGCACAGATACGCAGTATTTT. This encodes CASSSRREGTDTQYF.

V gene TRBV2 combines with J gene TRBJ2-1; D is undetermined. V lost 6 bases to trimming and J lost 6 bases, with 12 bases between them. The CDR3 has 13 amino acids. Germline V lookup: CDR1 SNHLY, CDR2 FYNNEI. CDR3 DNA: TGTGCCAGCAGCGAACGACTGGGCAATGAGCAGTTCTTC. Protein: CASSERLGNEQFF.

The chain combines TRBV11-3 with TRBJ2-7; 8 bases map to TRBD1. The junction had 3 bases not matched to a gene; V was cut back by 4 bases and J by 4 bases. This CDR3 region has 13 residues. Germline CDR1 SGHNT, CDR2 YENEEA. The CDR3 is CASSSGTGYEQYF. Here the CDR3 DNA reads TGTGCCAGCAGCTCCGGGACAGGTTACGAGCAGTACTTC.

The chain recombines TRBV19 with TRBJ1-5, with D possibly being TRBD1 (6 bases). V shed 7 bases and J shed 0 bases, with 25 bases lying between them. Germline V gives CDR1 LNHDA, CDR2 SQIVND (reference sequence). The CDR3 loop spans 19 amino acids. The CDR3 loop reads CASTNWRGALSTSNQPQHF. Here the CDR3 DNA reads TGTGCCAGTACCAACTGGAGGGGGGCGCTCTCTACTAGCAATCAGCCCCAGCATTTT. The full variable domain, its missing parts supplied by reference TRBV19 and TRBJ1-5, is DGGITQSPKYLFRKEGQNVTLSCEQNLNHDAMYWYRQDPGQGLRLIYYSQIVNDFQKGDIAEGYSVSREKKESFPLTVTSAQKNPTAFYLCASTNWRGALSTSNQPQHFGDGTRLSIL.

This clone was counted once. This chain joins TRBV7-6 and TRBJ2-5, with TRBD2 identical over 7 bases. CDR1 and CDR2 from the germline V gene are SGHVS and FNYEAQ. V lost 5 bases, J lost 7 bases, and 4 bases stayed unmatched. This CDR3 is 12 amino acids long. The CDR3 bases are TGTGCCAGCAGCCCGTCGGGGGGGACCCAGTACTTC. This codes for CASSPSGGTQYF.